In this sample, the clone carrying this T cell receptor beta chain turned up a few times. Its antigen is still unknown. V was cut by 6 bases and J by 4 bases, with 10 bases left in between. The CDR3 runs to 13 residues. This specimen belongs to a study of type 1 regulatory T cells. Turning to the study itself: T-allo10 is an in vitro-generated, Tr1-enriched CD4 T cell product specific for alloantigen.

TCRdb passed the reads through MiXCR, listing each CDR3 protein once. There are about 65,000 distinct CDR3 sequences in the sample; around 49% occur only once, and roughly 2.2% lies in the top ten. J is TRBJ1-3 and V is TRBV12-3 or TRBV12-4; D gene ambiguous. Sample: cultured non-Tr1 T cells, either the whole culture or a sorted T cell fraction (not recorded which). The TCR originated in a human donor in good health. CDR3 DNA: TGTGCCAGCAGCCAGACGGTGGGAAACACCATATATTTT. It yields the protein CASSQTVGNTIYF.